This note documents a single T cell receptor (beta chain) sequence. This clonotype was recorded many times. What antigen it recognizes has not been identified. Base qualities are not provided; no much larger clone lies one nucleotide away. The method was multiplex PCR. For sequencing, an Illumina HiSeq 2500 was employed. TCRbeta libraries were constructed through three rounds of nested PCR with primers (Table S4) according to protocols modified from ARM-PCR. Before sequencing, PCR products of 200-500 bp were excised from the gel and purified with the QIAquick gel extraction kit. Processing in the source paper ran as follows. Trimmomatic was used to clean the reads, FLASH merged the cleaned reads into complete CDR3 sequences, and MiTCR assigned the sequences to V(D)J germline segments. VDJtools was used to compute clonal diversity as the inverse Simpson's index. In-frame sequences without a premature stop codon were defined as productive reads. TCRdb trimmed the raw reads at Q25, called clones with MiXCR and kept productive beta chains. Rows merge per CDR3 protein into single entries with the most common DNA and genes. TCRdb, not the authors, supplied the V and J calls. This sample comprises over 130,000 distinct CDR3 sequences, around 61% of them detected only once. Together, the top ten hold around a sixth of the sample.

The germline V gene gives CDR1 as SGHAT and CDR2 as FQNNGV. The germline V end is reduced by 1 base and the J end by 6 bases; junction bases left unmatched: 4. The CDR3 covers 15 residues, taking in both the cysteine and the phenylalanine. The CDR3 DNA has 45 bases and is translated from base 1. The sample comes from a study of tumor and adjacent non-tumor tissue in lung cancer (dated by TCRdb to the late 2010s). Turning to the overall study: Patients with adenocarcinoma (approximately twelve), squamous cell carcinoma (2) and small cell lung cancer (1) were included in the cohort. Ages among the 15 or so patients ranged from roughly 30 to 76 years, there were approximately 10 men and 5 women, and disease was at TNM stage I to III. A total of approximately 130,000,000 productive TCRbeta reads were generated by sequencing, corresponding to an average of around 4 million reads per sample. Bulk TCRbeta repertoires were compared between lung tumor tissue and matched distant non-tumor lung tissue obtained from around 16 lung cancer patients. For each patient, one tumor sample and one normal lung sample were taken, giving about 31 paired specimens that underwent TCRbeta CDR3 sequencing.

RNA was isolated from bulk unsorted tissue, and RNA quality was assessed with a NanoDrop ND-1000 and an Agilent 2100. The donors were newly diagnosed lung cancer patients admitted for thoracic surgery in China from August to November 2014 who had not received prior chemotherapy. Anyone who had undergone radiotherapy or chemotherapy before, or who had another cancer at the same time, was left out of the study. Pieces of surgical tissue measuring about 1-2.1 cm3 were kept in RNAlater solution and held at -80 degrees C until needed. The paper as a whole reports these results and caveats: Tumor tissue showed significantly higher TCR diversity (inverse Simpson) than normal lung tissue, at roughly 430 vs 170 (P = 0.0075, Mann-Whitney U test). The top 100 clones made up a significantly larger cumulative share of the repertoire in normal lung than in tumor tissue. The sequencing platform is not named in the methods, and unique molecular identifiers are not mentioned. The cohort had only 15 patients, and the authors noted that larger samples and more detailed clinical data are needed. TCR diversity was significantly higher in younger patients, and higher tumor TCR diversity was associated with shorter overall and disease-free survival. Because peripheral blood was not sequenced, the blood TCRbeta repertoires of the lung cancer patients in the study went unexamined.

The sequence was collected from a man aged 55 to 70 with small cell lung cancer. The rearranged segments are TRBV11-2 and TRBJ2-3; 10 of the junction bases match TRBD2. The material sequenced was lung tumor tissue. CDR3 protein: CASSLGASGSDTQYF. The DNA sequence follows: TGTGCCAGCAGCTTAGGGGCTAGCGGGAGTGATACGCAGTATTTT.